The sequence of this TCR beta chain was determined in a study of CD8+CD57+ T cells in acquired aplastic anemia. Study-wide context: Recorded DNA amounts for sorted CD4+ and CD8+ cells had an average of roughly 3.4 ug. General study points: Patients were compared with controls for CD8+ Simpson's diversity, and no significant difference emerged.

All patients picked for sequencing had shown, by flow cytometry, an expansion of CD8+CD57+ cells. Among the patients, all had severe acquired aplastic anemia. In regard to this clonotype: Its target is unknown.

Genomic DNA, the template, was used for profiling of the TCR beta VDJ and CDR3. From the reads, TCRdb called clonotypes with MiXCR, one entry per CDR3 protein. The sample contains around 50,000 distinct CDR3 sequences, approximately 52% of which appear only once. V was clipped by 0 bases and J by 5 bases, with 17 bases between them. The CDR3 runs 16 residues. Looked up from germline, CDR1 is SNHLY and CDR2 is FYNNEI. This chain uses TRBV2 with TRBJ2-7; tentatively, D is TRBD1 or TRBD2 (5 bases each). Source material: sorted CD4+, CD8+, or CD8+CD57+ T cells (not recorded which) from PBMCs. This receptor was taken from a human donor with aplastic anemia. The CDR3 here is CASSEARDPGVHEQYV. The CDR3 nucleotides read TGTGCCAGCAGTGAAGCCCGGGACCCCGGGGTCCACGAGCAGTACGTC.